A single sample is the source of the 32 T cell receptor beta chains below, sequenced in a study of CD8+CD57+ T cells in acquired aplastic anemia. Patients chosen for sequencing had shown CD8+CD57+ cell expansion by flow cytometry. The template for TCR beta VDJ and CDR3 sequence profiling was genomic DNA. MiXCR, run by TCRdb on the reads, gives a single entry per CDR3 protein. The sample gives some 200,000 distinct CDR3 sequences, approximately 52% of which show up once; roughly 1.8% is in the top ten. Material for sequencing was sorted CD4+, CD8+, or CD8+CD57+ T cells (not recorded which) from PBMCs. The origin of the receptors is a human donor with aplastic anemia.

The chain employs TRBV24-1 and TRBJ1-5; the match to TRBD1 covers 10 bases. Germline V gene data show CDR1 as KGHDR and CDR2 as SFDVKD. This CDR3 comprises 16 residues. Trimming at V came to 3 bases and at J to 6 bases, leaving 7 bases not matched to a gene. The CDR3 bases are TGTGCCACCAGTGATGGGCCCGGGACAGGGGTTCAGCCCCAGCATTTT. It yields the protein CATSDGPGTGVQPQHF.

The CDR3 protein is CASSPAYSMNTEAFF. The CDR3 nucleotides read TGTGCCAGCTCACCAGCGTACAGTATGAACACTGAAGCTTTCTTT. The genes are TRBV18 and TRBJ1-1; D call uncertain. V lost 2 bases and J lost 0, with 10 bases in between. Per germline, CDR1 KGHSH and CDR2 LQKENI. The CDR3 contains 15 residues.

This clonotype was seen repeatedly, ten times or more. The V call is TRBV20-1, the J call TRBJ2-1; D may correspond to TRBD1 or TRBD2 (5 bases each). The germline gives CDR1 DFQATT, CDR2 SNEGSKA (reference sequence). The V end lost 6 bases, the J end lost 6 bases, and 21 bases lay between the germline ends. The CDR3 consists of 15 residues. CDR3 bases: TGCAGTGCCAACTTGGGAGCAGGGATTGGCAATGAGCAGTTCTTC. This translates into CSANLGAGIGNEQFF.

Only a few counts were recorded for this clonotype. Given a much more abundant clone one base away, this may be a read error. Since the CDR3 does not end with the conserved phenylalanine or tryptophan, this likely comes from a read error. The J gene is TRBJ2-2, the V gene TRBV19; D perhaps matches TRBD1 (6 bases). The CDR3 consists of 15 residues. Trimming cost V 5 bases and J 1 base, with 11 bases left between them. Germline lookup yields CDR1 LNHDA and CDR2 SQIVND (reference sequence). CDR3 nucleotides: TGTGCCAGTAGTGCGGCCAGGGGGAACACCGGGGAGCTGTTTCTT. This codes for CASSAARGNTGELFL.

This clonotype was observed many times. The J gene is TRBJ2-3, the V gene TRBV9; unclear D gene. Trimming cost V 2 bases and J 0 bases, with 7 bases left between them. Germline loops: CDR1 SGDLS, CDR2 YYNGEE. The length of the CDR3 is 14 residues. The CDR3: CASSVWASTDTQYF. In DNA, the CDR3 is TGTGCCAGCAGCGTGTGGGCCAGCACAGATACGCAGTATTTT.

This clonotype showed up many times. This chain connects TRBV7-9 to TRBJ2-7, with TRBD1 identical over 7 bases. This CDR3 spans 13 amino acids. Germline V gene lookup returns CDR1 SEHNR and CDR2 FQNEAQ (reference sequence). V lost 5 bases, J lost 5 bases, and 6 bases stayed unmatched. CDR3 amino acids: CASSTGTVNEQYF. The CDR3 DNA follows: TGTGCCAGCAGCACCGGGACAGTCAACGAGCAGTACTTC.

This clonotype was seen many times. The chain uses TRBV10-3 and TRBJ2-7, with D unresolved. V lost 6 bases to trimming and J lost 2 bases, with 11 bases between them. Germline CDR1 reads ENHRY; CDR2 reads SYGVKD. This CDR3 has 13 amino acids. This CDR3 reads CAIRPGPPYEQYF. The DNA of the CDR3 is TGTGCCATCAGACCGGGTCCTCCCTACGAGCAGTACTTC.

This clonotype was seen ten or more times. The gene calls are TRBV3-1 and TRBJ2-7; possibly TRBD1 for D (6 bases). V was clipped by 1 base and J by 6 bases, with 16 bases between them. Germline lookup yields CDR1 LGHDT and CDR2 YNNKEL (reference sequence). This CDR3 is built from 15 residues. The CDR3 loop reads CASSQVAGVNSEQYF. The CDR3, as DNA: TGTGCCAGCAGCCAAGTGGCAGGGGTTAATTCCGAGCAGTACTTC.

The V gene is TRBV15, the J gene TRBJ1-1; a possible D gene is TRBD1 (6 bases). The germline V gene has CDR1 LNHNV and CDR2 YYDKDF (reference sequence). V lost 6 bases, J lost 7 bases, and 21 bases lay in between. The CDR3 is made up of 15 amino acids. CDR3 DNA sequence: TGTGCCACCAGTTGGGGGCTTCGGGGGTCGGGTGAAGCTTTCTTT. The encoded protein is CATSWGLRGSGEAFF.

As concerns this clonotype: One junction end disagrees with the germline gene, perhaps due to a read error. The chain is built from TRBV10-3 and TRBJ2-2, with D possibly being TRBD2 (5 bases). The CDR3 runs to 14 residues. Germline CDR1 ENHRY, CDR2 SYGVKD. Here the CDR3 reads CASSYRGYTGELFF. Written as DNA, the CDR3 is TGTGCCAGCAGTTATCGGGGTTACACCGGGGAGCTGTTTTTT.

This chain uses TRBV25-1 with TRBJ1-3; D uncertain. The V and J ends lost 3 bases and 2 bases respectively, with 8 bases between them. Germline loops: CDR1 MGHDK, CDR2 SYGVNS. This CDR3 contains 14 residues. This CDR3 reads CASSDGRTGNTIYF. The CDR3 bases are TGTGCCAGCAGTGACGGGCGAACTGGAAACACCATATATTTT.

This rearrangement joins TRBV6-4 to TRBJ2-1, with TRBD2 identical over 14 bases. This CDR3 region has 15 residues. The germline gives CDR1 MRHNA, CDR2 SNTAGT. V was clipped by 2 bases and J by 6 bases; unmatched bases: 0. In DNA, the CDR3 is TGTGCCAGCAGTGACGGGACTAGCGGGGGCAATGAGCAGTTCTTC. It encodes CASSDGTSGGNEQFF.

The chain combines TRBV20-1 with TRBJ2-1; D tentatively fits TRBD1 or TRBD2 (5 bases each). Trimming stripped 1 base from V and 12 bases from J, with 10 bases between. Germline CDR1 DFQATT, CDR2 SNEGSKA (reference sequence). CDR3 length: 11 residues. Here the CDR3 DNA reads TGCAGTGCTAGAGCCGGTGGGGGGCAGTTCTTC. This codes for CSARAGGGQFF.

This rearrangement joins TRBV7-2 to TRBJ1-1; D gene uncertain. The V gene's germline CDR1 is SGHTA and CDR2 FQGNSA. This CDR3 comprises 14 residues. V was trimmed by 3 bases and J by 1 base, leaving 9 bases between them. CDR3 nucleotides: TGTGCCAGCAGCTTGGTATCAGGGAACACTGAAGCTTTCTTT. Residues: CASSLVSGNTEAFF.

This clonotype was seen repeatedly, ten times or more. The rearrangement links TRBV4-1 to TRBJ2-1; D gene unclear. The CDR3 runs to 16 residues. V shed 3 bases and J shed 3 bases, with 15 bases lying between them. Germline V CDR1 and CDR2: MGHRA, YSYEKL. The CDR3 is CASSQVDLVNYNEQFF. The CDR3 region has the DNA TGCGCCAGCAGCCAGGTAGACTTGGTTAACTACAATGAGCAGTTCTTC.

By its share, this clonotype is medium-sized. The CDR3 DNA reads as TGTGCCAGTAGCACCACCGCAGATACGCAGTATTTT. Its translation: CASSTTADTQYF. The gene calls are TRBV19 and TRBJ2-3; D not resolved. The CDR3 is made up of 12 amino acids. Between the trimmed V and J ends, which lost 6 bases and 4 bases, there was a span of 8 bases. Germline V gives CDR1 LNHDA, CDR2 SQIVND (reference sequence).

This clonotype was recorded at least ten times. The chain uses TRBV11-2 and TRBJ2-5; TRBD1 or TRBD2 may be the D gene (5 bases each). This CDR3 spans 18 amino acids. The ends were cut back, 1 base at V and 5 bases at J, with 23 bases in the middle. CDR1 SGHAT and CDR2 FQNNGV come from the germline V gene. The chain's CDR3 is CASSLVVARTGTVETQYF. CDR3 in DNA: TGTGCCAGCAGCTTAGTCGTGGCGAGGACCGGGACCGTCGAGACCCAGTACTTC.

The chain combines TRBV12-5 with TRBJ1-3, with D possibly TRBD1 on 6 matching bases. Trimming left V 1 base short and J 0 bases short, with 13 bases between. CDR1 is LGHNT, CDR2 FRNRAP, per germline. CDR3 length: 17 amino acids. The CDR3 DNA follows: TGTGCTAGTGGTTTGGGCACAGGGTCAGGCTCTGGAAACACCATATATTTT. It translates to CASGLGTGSGSGNTIYF.

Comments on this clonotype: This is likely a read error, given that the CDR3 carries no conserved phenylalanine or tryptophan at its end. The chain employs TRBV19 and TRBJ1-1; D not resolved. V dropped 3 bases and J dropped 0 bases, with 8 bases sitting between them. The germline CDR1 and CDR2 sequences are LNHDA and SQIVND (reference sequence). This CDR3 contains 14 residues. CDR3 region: CASSIRGMNTEAFL. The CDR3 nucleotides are TGTGCCAGTAGTATTAGAGGCATGAACACTGAAGCTTTCCTT.

The CDR3 nucleotides are TGCAGCACCCGGGACAGCTTCTCCTACGAGCAGTACTTC. Its protein product is CSTRDSFSYEQYF. This chain uses TRBV29-1 with TRBJ2-7, with 7 bases that match TRBD1. The CDR3 sequence is 13 residues long. Trimming cost V 8 bases and J 0 bases; bases outside gene matches: 7. Germline lookup yields CDR1 SQVTM and CDR2 ANQGSEA.

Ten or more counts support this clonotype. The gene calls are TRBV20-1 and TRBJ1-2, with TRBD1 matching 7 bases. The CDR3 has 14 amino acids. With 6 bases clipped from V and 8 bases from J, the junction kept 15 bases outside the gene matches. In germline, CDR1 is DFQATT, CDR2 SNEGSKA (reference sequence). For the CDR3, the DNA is TGCAGTGCGGATCCCCAGACAGGGTTTAACGGCTACACCTTC. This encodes CSADPQTGFNGYTF.

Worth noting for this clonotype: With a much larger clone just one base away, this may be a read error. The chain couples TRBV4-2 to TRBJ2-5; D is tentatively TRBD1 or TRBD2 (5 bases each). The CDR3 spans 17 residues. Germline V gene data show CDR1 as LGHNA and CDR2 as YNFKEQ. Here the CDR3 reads CACSQGTGSGFKETQYF. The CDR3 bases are TGTGCCTGCAGCCAAGGGACCGGGTCAGGGTTTAAAGAGACCCAGTACTTC.

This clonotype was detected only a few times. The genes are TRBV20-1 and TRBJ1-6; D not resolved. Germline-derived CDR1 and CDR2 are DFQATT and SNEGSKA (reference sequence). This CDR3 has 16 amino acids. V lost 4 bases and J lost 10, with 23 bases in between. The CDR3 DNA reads TGCAGTGCTACAGATGATGTCCAAGGGCGAAGGTCACCCCTCCACTTT. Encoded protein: CSATDDVQGRRSPLHF.

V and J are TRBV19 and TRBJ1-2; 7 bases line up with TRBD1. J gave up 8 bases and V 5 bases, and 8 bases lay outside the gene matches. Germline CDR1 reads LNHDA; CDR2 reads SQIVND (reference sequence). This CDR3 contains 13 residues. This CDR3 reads CASSWGTDIGYTF. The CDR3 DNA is TGTGCCAGTAGTTGGGGGACAGACATCGGCTACACCTTC.

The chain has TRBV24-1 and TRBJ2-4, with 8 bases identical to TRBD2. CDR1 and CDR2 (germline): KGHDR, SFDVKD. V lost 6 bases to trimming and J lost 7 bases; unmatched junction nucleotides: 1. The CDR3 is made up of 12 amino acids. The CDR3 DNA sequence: TGTGCCACCAGTTCGGGGGGGAACATTCAGTACTTC. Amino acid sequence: CATSSGGNIQYF.

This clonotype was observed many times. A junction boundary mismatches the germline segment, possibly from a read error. CDR3 coding DNA: TGTGCCACCACACCTCCTCAGGGGGGCAACGTCCTGACTTTC. It specifies CATTPPQGGNVLTF. The chain recombines TRBV19 with TRBJ2-6, with D perhaps TRBD1 (7 bases). Looked up from germline, CDR1 is LNHDA and CDR2 is SQIVND (reference sequence). This CDR3 is built from 14 residues. Filled out from reference TRBV19 and TRBJ2-6, the complete variable domain reads DGGITQSPKYLFRKEGQNVTLSCEQNLNHDAMYWYRQDPGQGLRLIYYSQIVNDFQKGDIAEGYSVSREKKESFPLTVTSAQKNPTAFYLCATTPPQGGNVLTFGAGSRLTVL.

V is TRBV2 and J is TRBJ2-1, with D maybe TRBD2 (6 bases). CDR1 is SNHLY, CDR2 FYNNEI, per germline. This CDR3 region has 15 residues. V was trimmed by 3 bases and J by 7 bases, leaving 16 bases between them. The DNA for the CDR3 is TGTGCCAGCAGTGATTCGGGACTCCTTAAGAATGAGCAGTTCTTC. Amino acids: CASSDSGLLKNEQFF.

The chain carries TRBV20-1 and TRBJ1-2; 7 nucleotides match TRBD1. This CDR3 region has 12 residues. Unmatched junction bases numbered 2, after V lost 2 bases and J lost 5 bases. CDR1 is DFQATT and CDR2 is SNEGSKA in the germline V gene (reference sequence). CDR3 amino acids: CSARSGQYGYTF. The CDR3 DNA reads TGCAGTGCTAGATCGGGACAGTATGGCTACACCTTC.

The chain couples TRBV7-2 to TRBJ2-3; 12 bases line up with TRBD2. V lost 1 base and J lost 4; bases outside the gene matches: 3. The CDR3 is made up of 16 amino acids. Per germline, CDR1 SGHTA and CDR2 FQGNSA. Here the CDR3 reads CASSLGRLAGADTQYF. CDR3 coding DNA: TGTGCCAGCAGCTTAGGTAGACTAGCGGGAGCAGATACGCAGTATTTT.

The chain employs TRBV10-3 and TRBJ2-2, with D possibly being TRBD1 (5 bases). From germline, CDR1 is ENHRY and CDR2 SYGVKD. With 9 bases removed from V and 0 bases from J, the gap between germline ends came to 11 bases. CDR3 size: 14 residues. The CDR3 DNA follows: TGTGCCATTCAGGGCTGTGCGAACACCGGGGAGCTGTTTTTT. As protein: CAIQGCANTGELFF.

The CDR3 reads CASLDGGSPLHF. CDR3 in DNA: TGTGCCAGCCTCGACGGTGGATCACCCCTCCACTTT. V gene TRBV12-3 or TRBV12-4 combines with J gene TRBJ1-6; D not certain. The V and J ends lost 8 bases and 10 bases respectively, with 12 bases between them. This CDR3 has 12 amino acids.

As DNA, the CDR3 is TGCAGCGTTGAACTTGCCTCTGGAAACACCATATATTTT. Translating gives CSVELASGNTIYF. V usage is TRBV29-1 and J usage is TRBJ1-3; no clear D gene. Germline CDR1 is SQVTM and CDR2 is ANQGSEA. Trimming removed 2 bases at V and 0 bases at J, with 5 bases between. This CDR3 has 13 residues.